The 18 T cell receptor beta chains below were found in one sample sequenced in a study of T-cell memory formation after mild COVID-19. TCRdb reanalysed the 5' RACE reads using MiXCR and keeps one entry per CDR3 protein. This sample yields 200,000 to 250,000 distinct CDR3 sequences, of which roughly 10% are seen a single time; around 3.4% belongs to the top ten. The sequencing sample was made of PBMCs or a T cell subset sorted from them (not recorded which). These receptors originate from a young man who had mild COVID-19 (a few samples of this study predate the infection). Cell type and time point are not known.

V usage is TRBV4-1 and J usage is TRBJ2-7; 9 bases are a match to TRBD1. J gave up 1 base and V 0 bases, and 7 bases lay outside the gene matches. Germline V gene sequence: CDR1 MGHRA, CDR2 YSYEKL. The CDR3 has 17 residues. As DNA, the CDR3 is TGCGCCAGCAGCCAAGATAGTGTGGGGACAGGGTCCTACGAGCAGTACGTC. Translation gives CASSQDSVGTGSYEQYV.

This clonotype has ten or more counts. This rearrangement joins TRBV12-3 or TRBV12-4 to TRBJ2-5, with 7 bases lining up with TRBD2. The CDR3 sequence is 14 residues long. V gave up 6 bases and J gave up 2 bases; unmatched junction bases: 6. For the CDR3, the DNA is TGTGCCAGCAGCCCTTGGACTAGGCAAGAGACCCAGTACTTC. Amino acids: CASSPWTRQETQYF.

Only a few counts were recorded for this clonotype. The V and J genes are TRBV19 and TRBJ2-1; tentatively, D is TRBD1 or TRBD2 (6 bases each). The CDR3 has 18 amino acids. In germline, CDR1 is LNHDA, CDR2 SQIVND (reference sequence). Trimming stripped 7 bases from V and 0 bases from J, with 22 bases between. The CDR3 loop reads CASTGTGWGASSYNEQFF. DNA for the CDR3: TGTGCCAGTACGGGGACTGGGTGGGGGGCAAGCTCCTACAATGAGCAGTTCTTC. Full variable domain (remainder filled in from reference TRBV19 and TRBJ2-1): DGGITQSPKYLFRKEGQNVTLSCEQNLNHDAMYWYRQDPGQGLRLIYYSQIVNDFQKGDIAEGYSVSREKKESFPLTVTSAQKNPTAFYLCASTGTGWGASSYNEQFFGPGTRLTVL.

This clonotype was found many times. This chain uses TRBV6-5 with TRBJ2-5; 9 nucleotides line up with TRBD1. Per the germline V gene, CDR1 is MNHEY and CDR2 is SVGAGI. The J segment lost 10 bases and the V segment lost 5 bases, leaving 8 bases of the junction unmatched. CDR3 length equals 13 residues. CDR3 DNA: TGTGCCAGCAGTCGAAGTACAGGGGGCGTCCAGTACTTC. Translating it yields CASSRSTGGVQYF.

The chain couples TRBV5-1 to TRBJ2-1, with 8 nucleotides matching TRBD1. This CDR3 is built from 14 residues. Germline V CDR1 and CDR2: SGHRS, YFSETQ. V gave up 7 bases and J gave up 8 bases; unmatched junction bases: 11. The CDR3 sequence: CASAQTGAVDEQFF. CDR3 nucleotide sequence: TGCGCCAGCGCTCAGACAGGGGCGGTGGATGAGCAGTTCTTC.

Sample share makes this clonotype medium-sized. The gene calls are TRBV12-3 or TRBV12-4 and TRBJ2-7, with D perhaps being TRBD1 or TRBD2 (5 bases each). Between the trimmed V and J ends, which lost 4 bases and 2 bases, there was a span of 9 bases. CDR3 length: 13 residues. CDR3 protein: CASSYRGAYEQYV. In nucleotides, the CDR3 is TGTGCCAGCAGTTATAGGGGAGCCTACGAGCAGTACGTC.

This clonotype showed up just a few times. The rearrangement uses TRBV14 and TRBJ1-2, with 7 nucleotides matching TRBD1. Trimming removed 0 bases from V and 4 bases from J; junction bases left unmatched: 5. CDR1 and CDR2 (germline): SGHDN, FVKESK. This CDR3 comprises 15 residues. CDR3 nucleotides: TGTGCCAGCAGCCAAGACGGGACAGCCCTCTATGGCTACACCTTC. It specifies CASSQDGTALYGYTF. Complete variable domain (other parts from reference TRBV14 and TRBJ1-2): EAGVTQFPSHSVIEKGQTVTLRCDPISGHDNLYWYRRVMGKEIKFLLHFVKESKQDESGMPNNRFLAERTGGTYSTLKVQPAELEDSGVYFCASSQDGTALYGYTFGSGTRLTVV.

The rearrangement links TRBV6-6 to TRBJ2-7; D perhaps matches TRBD2 (7 bases). Germline V gene lookup returns CDR1 MNHNY and CDR2 SVGAGI (reference sequence). This CDR3 region has 14 residues. The ends were cut back, 3 bases at V and 5 bases at J, with 14 bases in the middle. CDR3 coding DNA: TGTGCCAGCAGTTATTGGGGGGGCGGTAACGAGCAGTACTTC. Translating it yields CASSYWGGGNEQYF.

The chain combines TRBV5-6 with TRBJ2-2, with a weak D call TRBD2 (6 bases). Germline V lookup: CDR1 SGHDT, CDR2 YYEEEE. The V end lost 5 bases, the J end lost 2 bases, and 10 bases lay between the germline ends. The CDR3 spans 14 residues. Written as DNA, the CDR3 is TGTGCCAGCAGGCGGGGATATAACACCGGGGAGCTGTTTTTT. Amino acid sequence: CASRRGYNTGELFF.

The CDR3 spells CASSLNQGYKAFF. CDR3 in DNA: TGTGCCAGCAGCTTAAACCAAGGGTACAAAGCTTTCTTT. This chain uses TRBV7-3 with TRBJ1-1; D unclear. CDR3 length: 13 amino acids. V was clipped by 1 base and J by 9 bases, with 12 bases between them. Per the germline V gene, CDR1 is SGHTA and CDR2 is FQGTGA.

This clonotype was seen at least ten times. The CDR3 protein is CASSQQKSLAGEQYF. The CDR3 bases are TGCGCCAGCAGCCAACAGAAGAGCCTAGCGGGCGAGCAGTACTTC. The gene calls are TRBV4-3 and TRBJ2-7; 8 positions agree with TRBD2. This CDR3 is 15 amino acids long. Germline V gene sequence: CDR1 LGHNA, CDR2 YSLEER. J lost 6 bases, V lost 2 bases, and 9 bases had no gene match.

J is TRBJ2-1 and V is TRBV12-3 or TRBV12-4, with TRBD2 as a possible D gene (5 bases). This CDR3 spans 17 amino acids. V was pared by 7 bases and J by 6 bases, with 25 bases between. CDR3 bases: TGTGCCAGCACCAACGGACGCAGGACTTCGATTCGCAATGAGCAGTTCTTC. Protein sequence: CASTNGRRTSIRNEQFF.

This clonotype was seen only a few times. The rearrangement uses TRBV7-3 and TRBJ2-3; 8 bases match TRBD2. The V and J ends lost 5 bases and 2 bases, in that order; junction bases with no gene match: 6. The germline V gene has CDR1 SGHTA and CDR2 FQGTGA. The CDR3 loop spans 15 amino acids. In DNA form, the CDR3 reads TGTGCCAGCAGCATCTCGGGGGGGATCACAGATACGCAGTATTTT. It translates to CASSISGGITDTQYF.

This clonotype was picked up a small number of times. The V and J genes are TRBV10-3 and TRBJ2-7, with a possible D match to TRBD2 (7 bases). The germline CDR1 and CDR2 sequences are ENHRY and SYGVKD. V dropped 8 bases and J dropped 5 bases, with 16 bases sitting between them. The CDR3 length is 13 residues. CDR3 protein: CAIHKGGGDEQYF. The CDR3 coding sequence is TGTGCCATCCATAAGGGGGGGGGCGACGAGCAGTACTTC.

This clonotype was counted between two and nine times. V gene TRBV20-1 combines with J gene TRBJ1-3; no clear D gene. With 5 bases removed from V and 0 bases from J, the gap between germline ends came to 2 bases. CDR1 and CDR2 from the germline V gene are DFQATT and SNEGSKA (reference sequence). The CDR3 runs to 11 residues. CDR3 protein: CSAGSGNTIYF. CDR3 in DNA: TGCAGTGCTGGCTCTGGAAACACCATATATTTT.

This clonotype was found a few times. V is TRBV7-9 and J is TRBJ1-1; D is possibly TRBD1 (5 bases). Trimming pared 5 bases from V and 7 bases from J, leaving 14 bases between. The germline CDR1 and CDR2 sequences are SEHNR and FQNEAQ (reference sequence). The CDR3 has 13 amino acids. DNA of the CDR3: TGTGCCAGCAGCCCCCGAGGGACTCGTGAAGCTTTCTTT. Translated: CASSPRGTREAFF.

This clonotype has at least ten counts. This chain links TRBV4-1 with TRBJ2-7; D possibly uses TRBD1 or TRBD2 (6 bases each). V lost 0 bases and J 2 bases, leaving 14 bases between the germline ends. The CDR3 runs to 16 residues. CDR1 is MGHRA and CDR2 is YSYEKL in the germline V gene. CDR3 amino acids: CASSQERGGFPYEQYF. The CDR3 DNA is TGCGCCAGCAGCCAAGAAAGAGGGGGGTTCCCCTACGAGCAGTACTTC.

The chain joins TRBV12-3 or TRBV12-4 to TRBJ1-2; perhaps TRBD1 as D (6 bases). The CDR3 has 13 residues. With 7 bases removed from V and 4 bases from J, the gap between germline ends came to 13 bases. The CDR3 here is CASTWTATYGYTF. CDR3 DNA: TGTGCCAGCACCTGGACAGCGACCTATGGCTACACCTTC.